Listed below are T cell receptor beta chains from one sample, sequenced in a study of blood T cell repertoires in COVID-19. Sequencing was performed with immunoSEQ multiplex PCR; in TCRdb, only in-frame clones are kept and a portion is missing. This sample has about 24,000 clones, with 80% to 90% found just once. The specimen was peripheral blood. All receptors derive from a man between 65 and 79 years old with acute or convalescent COVID-19. The CDR3 runs from the conserved cysteine through the conserved F or W. The order of the fields is clone size, D gene, V gene, J gene, CDR3 DNA, CDR3 protein. D genes are given only for firm matches. Not every row has a clone size; where given, it reads once, few, many or a size class.

-	TRBD1	TRBV10-3	TRBJ1-1	TGTGCCATCAGTGGGACAGGCATGAACACTGAAGCTTTCTTT	CAISGTGMNTEAFF
-	TRBD2	TRBV7-6	TRBJ2-1	TGTGCCAGCAGCTTAATGGTACCTAGCGGGAAAACTCCCTACAATGAGCAGTTCTTC	CASSLMVPSGKTPYNEQFF
-	-	TRBV28	TRBJ1-2	TGTGCCAGCAGTTTATCTGCGGCTAACTATGGCTACACCTTC	CASSLSAANYGYTF
-	-	TRBV19	TRBJ2-2	TGTGCCAGTAGTATCCAGCGGGCCTACACCGGGGAGCTGTTTTTT	CASSIQRAYTGELFF
-	TRBD2	TRBV28	TRBJ2-7	TGTGCCAGCAGTTTATCGTCTAGCGGATCCTACGAGCAGTACTTC	CASSLSSSGSYEQYF
-	-	TRBV9	TRBJ2-3	TGTGCCAGCAGCGTAGACGGGAGCACAGATACGCAGTATTTT	CASSVDGSTDTQYF
-	TRBD1	TRBV5-1	TRBJ1-5	TGCGCCAGCAGCTCCGGACAGGGCGACTTTGGCAATCAGCCCCAGCATTTT	CASSSGQGDFGNQPQHF
once	TRBD1	TRBV30	TRBJ2-6	TGTGCCTGGAGTAATGACAGGGCTGGGGCCAACGTCCTGACTTTC	CAWSNDRAGANVLTF
-	-	TRBV10-3	TRBJ2-7	TGTGCCATCAGTGAGTCAGGGGGCTACGAGCAGTACTTC	CAISESGGYEQYF
few	-	TRBV5-5	TRBJ2-2	TGTGCCAGCAGCTTCGGGAACACCGGGGAGCTGTTTTTT	CASSFGNTGELFF
-	-	TRBV28	TRBJ1-5	TGTGCCAGCAGACCCGGACATAGTCCCCAGCATTTT	CASRPGHSPQHF
-	-	TRBV3-1/TRBV3-2	TRBJ1-3	TGTGCCAGCAGCCTCGGGACAAACTCTGGAAACACCATATATTTT	CASSLGTNSGNTIYF